Described below is a single T cell receptor (beta chain) sequence and its context. Participants were aged about 18 to 90 years, lived in over 20 US areas, and enrolled virtually. Sequenced by immunoSEQ multiplex PCR; TCRdb stores in-frame clones only, minus some. In the table there are 150,000 to 200,000 clones, under 85% of which are singletons. These data originate in a study of blood T cell repertoires in COVID-19. About the study: COVID-19 samples, acute and convalescent, were from the United States, Italy and Spain.

Trimming removed 1 base from V and 2 bases from J; junction bases left unmatched: 4. This CDR3 is 15 amino acids long. The V gene's germline CDR1 is SGHTA and CDR2 FQGNSA. Material: PBMCs or T cells enriched from blood (not recorded which). This receptor was identified in a man aged 50 or older who had recovered from COVID-19. This chain joins TRBV7-2 and TRBJ1-2; TRBD1 aligns across 7 bases. CDR3 in amino acids: CASSLDAGGNYGYTF. For the CDR3, the DNA is TGTGCCAGCAGCTTAGATGCAGGGGGGAACTATGGCTACACCTTC.